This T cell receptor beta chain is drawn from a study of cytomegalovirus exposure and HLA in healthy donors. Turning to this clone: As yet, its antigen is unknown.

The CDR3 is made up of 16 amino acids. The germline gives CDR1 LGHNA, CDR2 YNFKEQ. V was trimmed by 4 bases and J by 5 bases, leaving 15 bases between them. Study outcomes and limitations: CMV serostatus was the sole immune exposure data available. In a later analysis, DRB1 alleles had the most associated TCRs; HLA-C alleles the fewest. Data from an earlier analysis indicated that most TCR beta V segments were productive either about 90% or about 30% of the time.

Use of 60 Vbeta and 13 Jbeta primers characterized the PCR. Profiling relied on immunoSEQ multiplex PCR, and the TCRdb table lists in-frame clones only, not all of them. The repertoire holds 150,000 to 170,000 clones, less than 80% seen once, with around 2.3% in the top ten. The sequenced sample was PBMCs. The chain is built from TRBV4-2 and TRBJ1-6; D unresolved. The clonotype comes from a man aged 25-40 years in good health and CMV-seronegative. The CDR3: CASSPGGGRNNSPLHF. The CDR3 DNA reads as TGTGCCAGCAGCCCAGGCGGAGGCAGGAATAATTCACCCCTCCACTTT.